This T cell receptor (beta chain) originates from a study of blood T cell repertoires in COVID-19. Study-level information: Whether acute or convalescent, the COVID-19 samples came from the United States, Italy and Spain.

The CDR3 has 17 residues. Trimming cost V 1 base and J 5 bases; bases outside gene matches: 4. CDR1 is MNHEY, CDR2 SMNVEV, per germline (reference sequence). Profiled with immunoSEQ multiplex PCR; TCRdb holds only in-frame clones, not every one. The data contain about 250,000 clones, about 85% of them singletons. The sample taken for sequencing was peripheral blood. This clonotype was obtained from a woman in her fifties or sixties with active or convalescent COVID-19. The chain combines TRBV27 with TRBJ2-1, with TRBD2 identical over 14 bases. The DNA for the CDR3 is TGTGCCAGCAGTTTATGGGGACTAGCGGGGGCAGACAATGAGCAGTTCTTC. Amino acid sequence: CASSLWGLAGADNEQFF.